The clone carrying this T cell receptor beta chain was counted a few times. Its antigen is still unknown. With V trimmed by 4 bases and J by 0 bases, 6 bases remained unmatched. The CDR3 sequence is 16 residues long. The germline V gene encodes CDR1 MDHEN and CDR2 SYDVKM. The entry originates in a study of T cell repertoires in cytomegalovirus infection. Points from the study as a whole: Cumulative frequency of public TCR beta families picked out carriers of CMV plus the relevant HLA.

TCRdb itself ran the reads through MiXCR, one entry per CDR3 protein. The table lists 150,000 to 160,000 distinct CDR3 sequences, 20% to 30% of them singletons. V usage is TRBV28 and J usage is TRBJ1-3; 7 bases align to TRBD1. This sequence originates from a human donor in good health (CMV status not recorded). Some clones in this sample may be carry-over from other donors' samples. The material sequenced was PBMCs. The CDR3 DNA sequence: TGTGCCAGCAGTTCATGGACAGGTCCCTCTGGAAACACCATATATTTT. Translation gives CASSSWTGPSGNTIYF.